This TCR beta chain stems from a study of tumor and adjacent non-tumor tissue in lung cancer. Study at large: Aged about 31 to 80 years, patients included roughly 10 men and several women with stage I to III disease.

Study-wide results and caveats: Compared with tumor, normal lung showed significantly lower TCR diversity.

A word on this clonotype: Its target is not known. Compared with germline, one end of the junction differs, possibly owing to a read error.

TCRbeta libraries were built with three rounds of nested PCR, modified from ARM-PCR. TCRdb re-called the multiplex PCR reads through MiXCR, storing one row per CDR3 protein. The repertoire holds 75,000 to 80,000 distinct CDR3 sequences, with roughly 80% as singletons. This CDR3 contains 13 residues. CDR1 is SQVTM, CDR2 ANQGSEA, per germline. No cell sorting was done before RNA was extracted from the tissue. Between August and November 2014, newly diagnosed, chemotherapy-naive lung cancer patients underwent thoracic surgery in China. The chain uses TRBV29-1 and TRBJ2-5; 7 bases match TRBD1. Input material: lung tumor tissue. The sequence was collected from a woman between 45 and 60 years old with non-small cell lung cancer. Here the CDR3 reads CSDLGTDQATQYF. CDR3 sequence (DNA): TGCAGCGATCTGGGGACAGACCAAGCGACCCAGTACTTC.